This T cell receptor (beta chain) stems from a study of shared clonotypes between healthy human individuals. The ends were cut back, 4 bases at V and 3 bases at J, with 17 bases in the middle. This CDR3 comprises 15 residues. CDR1 and CDR2 from the germline V gene are SGHRS and YFSETQ. Generated by immunoSEQ multiplex PCR, the TCRdb table keeps only in-frame clones and is missing some. The repertoire includes about 1 million clones, about 75% of them detected once, and roughly 1.5% sits in the top ten. Sequencing was carried out using memory CD4+ T cells sorted from blood. Subset defined: CD45RA-negative fraction. The receptor's source is a man younger than 30 in good health. This chain joins TRBV5-1 and TRBJ2-7; D is undetermined. In DNA, the CDR3 is TGCGCCAGCAGCCCGTTAGCCAGTAGCAGCTACGAGCAGTACTTC. As protein: CASSPLASSSYEQYF.